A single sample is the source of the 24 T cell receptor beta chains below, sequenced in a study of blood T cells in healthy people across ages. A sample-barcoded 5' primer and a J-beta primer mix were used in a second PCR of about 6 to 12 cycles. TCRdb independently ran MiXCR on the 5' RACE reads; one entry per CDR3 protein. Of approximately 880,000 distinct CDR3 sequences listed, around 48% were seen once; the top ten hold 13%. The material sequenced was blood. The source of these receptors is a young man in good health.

The CDR3 protein is CSARDRETSYEQYF. The CDR3, as DNA: TGCAGTGCCCGGGACAGGGAAACCTCCTACGAGCAGTACTTC. The chain is built from TRBV20-1 and TRBJ2-7, with 9 nucleotides matching TRBD1. With 6 bases clipped from V and 0 bases from J, the junction kept 6 bases outside the gene matches. The CDR3 has 14 residues. In germline, CDR1 is DFQATT, CDR2 SNEGSKA (reference sequence).

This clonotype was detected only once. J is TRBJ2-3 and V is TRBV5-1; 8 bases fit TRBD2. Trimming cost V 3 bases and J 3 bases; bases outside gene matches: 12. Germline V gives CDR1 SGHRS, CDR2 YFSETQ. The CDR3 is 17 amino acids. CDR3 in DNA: TGCGCCAGCAGCTCGCCTTCAACGGGGGGGCCAACAGATACGCAGTATTTT. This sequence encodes CASSSPSTGGPTDTQYF.

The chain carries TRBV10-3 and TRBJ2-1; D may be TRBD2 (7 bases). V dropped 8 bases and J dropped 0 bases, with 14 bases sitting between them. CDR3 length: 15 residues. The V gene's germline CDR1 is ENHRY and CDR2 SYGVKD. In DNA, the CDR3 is TGTGCCATCCCGAAGGGGGGGGCCTCCTACAATGAGCAGTTCTTC. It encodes CAIPKGGASYNEQFF.

The CDR3 protein is CSAKTDGNQPQHF. In nucleotides, the CDR3 is TGCAGTGCAAAAACGGACGGAAATCAGCCCCAGCATTTT. The V and J genes are TRBV20-1 and TRBJ1-5; D unresolved. This CDR3 contains 13 residues. Germline-derived CDR1 and CDR2 are DFQATT and SNEGSKA (reference sequence). Between the trimmed V and J ends, which lost 6 bases and 4 bases, there was a span of 13 bases.

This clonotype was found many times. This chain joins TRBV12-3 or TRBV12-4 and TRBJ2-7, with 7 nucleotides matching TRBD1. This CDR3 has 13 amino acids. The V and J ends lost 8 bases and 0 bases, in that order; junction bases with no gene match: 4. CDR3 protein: CASGRDSSYEQYF. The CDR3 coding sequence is TGTGCCAGCGGCCGGGACAGCTCCTACGAGCAGTACTTC.

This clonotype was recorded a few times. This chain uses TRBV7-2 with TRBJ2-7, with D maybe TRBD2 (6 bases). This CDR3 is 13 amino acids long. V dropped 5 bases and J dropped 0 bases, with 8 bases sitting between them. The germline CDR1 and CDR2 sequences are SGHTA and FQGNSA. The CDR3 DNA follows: TGTGCCAGCAGCGTGGAGGGCTCCTACGAGCAGTACTTC. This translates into CASSVEGSYEQYF.

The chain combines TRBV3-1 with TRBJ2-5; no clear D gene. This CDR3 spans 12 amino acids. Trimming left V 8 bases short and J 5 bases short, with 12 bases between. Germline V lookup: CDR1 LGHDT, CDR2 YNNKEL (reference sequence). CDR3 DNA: TGTGCCAGCGGTTTTGAATCGGAGACCCAGTACTTC. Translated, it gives CASGFESETQYF.

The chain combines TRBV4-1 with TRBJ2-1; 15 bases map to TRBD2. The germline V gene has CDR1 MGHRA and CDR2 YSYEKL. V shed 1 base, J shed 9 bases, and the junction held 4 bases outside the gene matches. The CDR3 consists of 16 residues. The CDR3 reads CASSQGGTSGGFEQFF. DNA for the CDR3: TGCGCCAGCAGCCAAGGGGGGACTAGCGGGGGGTTTGAGCAGTTCTTC.

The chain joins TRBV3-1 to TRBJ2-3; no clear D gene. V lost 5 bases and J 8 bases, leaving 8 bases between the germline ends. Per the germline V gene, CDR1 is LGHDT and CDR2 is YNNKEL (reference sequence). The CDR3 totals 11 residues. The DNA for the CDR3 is TGTGCCAGCAGCACCCGACTTACGCAGTATTTT. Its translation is CASSTRLTQYF.

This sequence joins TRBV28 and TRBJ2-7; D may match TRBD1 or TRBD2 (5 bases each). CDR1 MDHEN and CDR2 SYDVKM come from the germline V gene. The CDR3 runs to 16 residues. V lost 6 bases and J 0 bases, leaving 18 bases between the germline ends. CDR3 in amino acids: CASSVGDGRSSYEQYF. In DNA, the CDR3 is TGTGCCAGCAGCGTGGGGGACGGCCGGAGCTCCTACGAGCAGTACTTC.

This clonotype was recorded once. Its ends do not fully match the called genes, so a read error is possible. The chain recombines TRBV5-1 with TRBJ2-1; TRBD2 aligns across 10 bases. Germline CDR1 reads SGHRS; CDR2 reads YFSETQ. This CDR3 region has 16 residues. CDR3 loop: CASSQSGGGIYHEQFF. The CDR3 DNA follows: TGCGCCAGCAGTCAGAGCGGGGGGGGAATCTACCATGAGCAGTTCTTC.

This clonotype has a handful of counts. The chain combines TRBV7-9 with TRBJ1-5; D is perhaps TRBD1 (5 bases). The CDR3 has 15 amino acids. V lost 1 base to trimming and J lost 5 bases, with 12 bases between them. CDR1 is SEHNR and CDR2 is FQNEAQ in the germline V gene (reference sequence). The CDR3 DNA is TGTGCCAGCAGCTTAGGGGGCAAGGTCGATCAGCCCCAGCATTTT. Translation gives CASSLGGKVDQPQHF.

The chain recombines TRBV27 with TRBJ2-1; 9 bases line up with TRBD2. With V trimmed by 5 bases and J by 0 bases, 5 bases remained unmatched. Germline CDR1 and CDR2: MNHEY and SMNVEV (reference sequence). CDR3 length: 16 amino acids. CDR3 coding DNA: TGTGCCAGCAGTGGGGCTAGCGGGGCCTCCTACAATGAGCAGTTCTTC. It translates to CASSGASGASYNEQFF.

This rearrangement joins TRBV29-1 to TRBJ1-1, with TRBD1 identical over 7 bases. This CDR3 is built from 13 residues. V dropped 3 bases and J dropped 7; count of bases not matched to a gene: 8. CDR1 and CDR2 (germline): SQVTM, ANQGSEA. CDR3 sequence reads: CSVDGTVPREAFF. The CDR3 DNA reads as TGCAGCGTTGATGGGACAGTGCCACGTGAAGCTTTCTTT. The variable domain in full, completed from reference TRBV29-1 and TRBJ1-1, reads SAVISQKPSRDICQRGTSLTIQCQVDSQVTMMFWYRQQPGQSLTLIATANQGSEATYESGFVIDKFPISRPNLTFSTLTVSNMSPEDSSIYLCSVDGTVPREAFFGQGTRLTVV.

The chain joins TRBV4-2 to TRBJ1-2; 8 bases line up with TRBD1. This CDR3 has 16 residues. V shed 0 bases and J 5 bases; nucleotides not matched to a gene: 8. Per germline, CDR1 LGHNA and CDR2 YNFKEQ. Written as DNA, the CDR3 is TGTGCCAGCAGCCAAGAAGACCTCGGGACAGGATATGGCTACACCTTC. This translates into CASSQEDLGTGYGYTF.

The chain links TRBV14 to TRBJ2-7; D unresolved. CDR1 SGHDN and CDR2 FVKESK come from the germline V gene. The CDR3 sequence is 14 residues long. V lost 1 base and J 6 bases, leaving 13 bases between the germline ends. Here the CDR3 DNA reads TGTGCCAGCAGCCAAGTAAAGGCCTCACGCGAGCAGTACTTC. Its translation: CASSQVKASREQYF. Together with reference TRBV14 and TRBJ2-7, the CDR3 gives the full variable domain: EAGVTQFPSHSVIEKGQTVTLRCDPISGHDNLYWYRRVMGKEIKFLLHFVKESKQDESGMPNNRFLAERTGGTYSTLKVQPAELEDSGVYFCASSQVKASREQYFGPGTRLTVT.

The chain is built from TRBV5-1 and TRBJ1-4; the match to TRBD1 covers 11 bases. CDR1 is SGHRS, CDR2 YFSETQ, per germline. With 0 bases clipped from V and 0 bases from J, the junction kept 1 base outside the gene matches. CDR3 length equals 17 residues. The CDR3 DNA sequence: TGCGCCAGCAGCTTGGGGGGACAGGGGGCAACTAATGAAAAACTGTTTTTT. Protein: CASSLGGQGATNEKLFF.

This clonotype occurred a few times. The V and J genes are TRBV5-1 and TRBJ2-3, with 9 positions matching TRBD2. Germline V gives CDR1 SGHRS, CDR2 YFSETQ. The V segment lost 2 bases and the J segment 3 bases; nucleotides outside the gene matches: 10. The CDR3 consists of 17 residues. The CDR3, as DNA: TGCGCCAGCAGCTTAAGTAGCCTAGCGGGGTTAACAGATACGCAGTATTTT. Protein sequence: CASSLSSLAGLTDTQYF.

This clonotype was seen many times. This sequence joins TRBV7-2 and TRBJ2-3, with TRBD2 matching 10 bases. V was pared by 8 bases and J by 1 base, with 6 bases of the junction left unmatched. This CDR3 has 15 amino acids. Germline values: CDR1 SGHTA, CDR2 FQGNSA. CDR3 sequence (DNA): TGTGCCAGCCGGGCCGGGACTAGCGGCACAGATACGCAGTATTTT. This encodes CASRAGTSGTDTQYF.

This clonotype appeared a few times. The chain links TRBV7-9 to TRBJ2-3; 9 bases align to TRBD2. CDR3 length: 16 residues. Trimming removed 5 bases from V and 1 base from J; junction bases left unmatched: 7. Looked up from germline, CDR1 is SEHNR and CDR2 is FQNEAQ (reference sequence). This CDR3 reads CASSRFSGGRTDTQYF. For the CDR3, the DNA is TGTGCCAGCAGCCGTTTTAGCGGGGGTCGCACAGATACGCAGTATTTT.

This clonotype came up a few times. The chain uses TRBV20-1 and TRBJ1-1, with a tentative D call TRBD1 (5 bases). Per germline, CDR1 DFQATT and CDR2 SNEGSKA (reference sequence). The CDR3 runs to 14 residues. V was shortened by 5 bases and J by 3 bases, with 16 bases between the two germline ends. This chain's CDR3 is CSARDAGRDTEAFF. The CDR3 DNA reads TGCAGTGCTCGGGACGCCGGCAGGGACACTGAAGCTTTCTTT.

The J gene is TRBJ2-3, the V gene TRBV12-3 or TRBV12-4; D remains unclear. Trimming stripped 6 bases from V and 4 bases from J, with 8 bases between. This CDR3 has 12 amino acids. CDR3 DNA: TGTGCCAGCAGATTCCCTTCAGATACGCAGTATTTT. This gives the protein CASRFPSDTQYF.

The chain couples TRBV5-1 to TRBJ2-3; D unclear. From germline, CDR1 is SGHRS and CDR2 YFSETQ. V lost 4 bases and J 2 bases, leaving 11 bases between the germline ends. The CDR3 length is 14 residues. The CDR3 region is CASSVGRYTDTQYF. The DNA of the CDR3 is TGCGCCAGCAGCGTCGGACGGTACACAGATACGCAGTATTTT. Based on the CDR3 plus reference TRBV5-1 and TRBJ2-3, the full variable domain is KAGVTQTPRYLIKTRGQQVTLSCSPISGHRSVSWYQQTPGQGLQFLFEYFSETQRNKGNFPGRFSGRQFSNSRSEMNVSTLELGDSALYLCASSVGRYTDTQYFGPGTRLTVL.

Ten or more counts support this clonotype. CDR3 sequence: CSVVGYQEETQYF. CDR3 bases: TGCAGCGTTGTGGGCTATCAGGAAGAGACCCAGTACTTC. The chain joins TRBV29-1 to TRBJ2-5; unclear D gene. V gave up 4 bases and J gave up 3 bases, with 12 bases separating them. The CDR3 covers 13 residues. Germline V gene lookup returns CDR1 SQVTM and CDR2 ANQGSEA.